The 5 T cell receptor beta chains below were found in one sample sequenced in a study of vaccination and CD4 T cells after COVID-19 (dated by TCRdb to the early 2020s). The label giving this sample's treatment or condition can be read as: roughly nine-day PBMC culture with coronavirus spike peptide pools or control peptides (ViraFEST assay). These receptors have no known antigen. The protocol used for the library was PCR. The listed sequencing device is Illumina iSeq 100. DNA from cultured CD4+ T cells was subjected to TCR sequencing with the Oncomine TCR Beta short-read assay at the Johns Hopkins FTIC core. TCRdb's own reprocessing of the public reads used fastp at Q25 and MiXCR and kept productive beta chains. Every distinct CDR3 protein forms one entry, paired with its most common genes and DNA. The sample table lists over 15,000 distinct CDR3 sequences, about 40% of them with a count of one. Under 25% of the sample is taken by the ten largest.

The sequenced material came from cultured CD4+ T cells from blood. These receptors originate from a human donor with COVID-19.

This clonotype was recorded a few times. V usage is TRBV12-3 or TRBV12-4 and J usage is TRBJ2-3; D call uncertain. V was cut by 3 bases and J by 5 bases, with 18 bases left in between. The CDR3 extends over 16 amino acids. CDR3 sequence (DNA): TGTGCCAGCAGTTTTGTTGGGTCTAGTTTCGGAGATACGCAGTATTTT. Its translation is CASSFVGSSFGDTQYF.

This clonotype was found a few times. This chain uses TRBV20-1 with TRBJ1-1; no definite D call. This CDR3 is built from 14 residues. V gave up 2 bases and J gave up 3 bases, with 13 bases separating them. CDR1 and CDR2 from the germline V gene are DFQATT and SNEGSKA (reference sequence). The CDR3, as DNA: TGCAGTGCTAGAATTTTGGGCGGGGACACTGAAGCTTTCTTT. Amino acids: CSARILGGDTEAFF.

This clonotype was counted a few times. The V and J genes are TRBV6-1 and TRBJ1-6; possibly TRBD1 for D (5 bases). Germline V lookup: CDR1 MNHNS, CDR2 SASEGT. The CDR3 loop spans 15 amino acids. V was clipped by 6 bases and J by 9 bases, with 18 bases between them. This CDR3 reads CASSPGPRFSSPLHF. The CDR3 nucleotides read TGTGCCAGCAGCCCGGGACCAAGGTTTAGTTCACCCCTCCACTTT.

The rearrangement links TRBV18 to TRBJ1-5, with 8 bases aligning to TRBD1. Germline V gene sequence: CDR1 KGHSH, CDR2 LQKENI. The CDR3 runs to 16 residues. With V trimmed by 2 bases and J by 0 bases, 3 bases remained unmatched. CDR3 in amino acids: CASSPSTGGSNQPQHF. The CDR3 DNA reads as TGTGCCAGCTCACCAAGTACAGGGGGTAGCAATCAGCCCCAGCATTTT.

The V and J genes are TRBV11-3 and TRBJ1-2; D is possibly TRBD1 (5 bases). The CDR3 sequence is 14 residues long. CDR1 and CDR2 from the germline V gene are SGHNT and YENEEA. V was trimmed by 8 bases and J by 2 bases, leaving 15 bases between them. The CDR3 loop is CASGAGPSNYGYTF. Written as DNA, the CDR3 is TGTGCCAGCGGGGCCGGACCGTCAAACTATGGCTACACCTTC.